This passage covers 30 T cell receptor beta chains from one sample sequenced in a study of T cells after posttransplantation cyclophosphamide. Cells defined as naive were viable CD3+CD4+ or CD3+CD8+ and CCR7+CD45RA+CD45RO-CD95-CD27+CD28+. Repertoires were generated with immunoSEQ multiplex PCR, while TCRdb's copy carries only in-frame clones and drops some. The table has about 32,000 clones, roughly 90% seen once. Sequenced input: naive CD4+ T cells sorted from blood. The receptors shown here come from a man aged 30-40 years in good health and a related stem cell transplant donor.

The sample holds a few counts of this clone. The CDR3 region is CASSFINQPQHF. CDR3 sequence (DNA): TGTGCCAGCAGTTTTATAAATCAGCCCCAGCATTTT. The chain joins TRBV27 to TRBJ1-5; D is unresolved. CDR1 is MNHEY, CDR2 SMNVEV, per germline (reference sequence). V dropped 3 bases and J dropped 4 bases, with 4 bases sitting between them. The CDR3 has 12 residues.

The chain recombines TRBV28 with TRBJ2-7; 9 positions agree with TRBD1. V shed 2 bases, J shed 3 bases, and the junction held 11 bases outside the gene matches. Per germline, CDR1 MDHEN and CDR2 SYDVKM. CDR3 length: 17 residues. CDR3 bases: TGTGCCAGCAGTTTAGCCGGGACAGGGCGAGTTAACTACGAGCAGTACTTC. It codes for CASSLAGTGRVNYEQYF. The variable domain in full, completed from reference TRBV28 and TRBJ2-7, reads DVKVTQSSRYLVKRTGEKVFLECVQDMDHENMFWYRQDPGLGLRLIYFSYDVKMKEKGDIPEGYSVSREKKERFSLILESASTNQTSMYLCASSLAGTGRVNYEQYFGPGTRLTVT.

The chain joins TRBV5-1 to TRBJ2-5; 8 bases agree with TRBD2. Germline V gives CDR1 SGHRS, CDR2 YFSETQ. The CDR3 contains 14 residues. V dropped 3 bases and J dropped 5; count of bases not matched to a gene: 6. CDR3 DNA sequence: TGCGCCAGCAGCTCGCGGGGGGCCGCGGAGACCCAGTACTTC. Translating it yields CASSSRGAAETQYF.

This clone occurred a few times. The CDR3 sequence: CASSAGQLTNEKLFF. In nucleotides, the CDR3 is TGTGCCAGCAGCGCAGGACAGCTAACTAATGAAAAACTGTTTTTT. V is TRBV7-8 and J is TRBJ1-4; the D gene is possibly TRBD1 (6 bases). Germline V gene data show CDR1 as SGHVS and CDR2 as FQNEAQ. This CDR3 contains 15 residues. V shed 5 bases and J shed 1 base, with 11 bases lying between them.

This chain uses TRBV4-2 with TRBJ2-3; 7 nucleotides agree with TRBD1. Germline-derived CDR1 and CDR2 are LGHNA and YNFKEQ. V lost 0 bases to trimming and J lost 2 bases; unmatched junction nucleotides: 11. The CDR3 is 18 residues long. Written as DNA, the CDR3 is TGTGCCAGCAGCCAAGATGGGAATCAGGGGGATATCACAGATACGCAGTATTTT. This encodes CASSQDGNQGDITDTQYF.

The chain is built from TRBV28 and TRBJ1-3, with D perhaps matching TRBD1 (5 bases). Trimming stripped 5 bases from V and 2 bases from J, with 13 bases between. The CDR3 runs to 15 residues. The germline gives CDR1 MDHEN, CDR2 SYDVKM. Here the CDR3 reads CASSSPHRPGNTIYF. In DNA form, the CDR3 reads TGTGCCAGCAGTAGCCCCCACAGGCCTGGAAACACCATATATTTT.

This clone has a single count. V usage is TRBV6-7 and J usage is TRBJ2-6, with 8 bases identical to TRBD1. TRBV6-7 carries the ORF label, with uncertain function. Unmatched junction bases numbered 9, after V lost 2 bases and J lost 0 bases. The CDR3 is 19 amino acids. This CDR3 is CASSYTRQGINSGANVLTF. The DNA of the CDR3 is TGTGCCAGCAGTTACACCCGACAGGGGATAAACTCTGGGGCCAACGTCCTGACTTTC.

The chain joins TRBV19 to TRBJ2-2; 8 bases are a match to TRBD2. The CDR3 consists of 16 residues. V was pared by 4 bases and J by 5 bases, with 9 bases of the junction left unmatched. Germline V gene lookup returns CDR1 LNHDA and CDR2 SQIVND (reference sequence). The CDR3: CASSTAGTRVTGELFF. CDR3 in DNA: TGTGCCAGTAGTACCGCCGGGACTAGGGTAACCGGGGAGCTGTTTTTT.

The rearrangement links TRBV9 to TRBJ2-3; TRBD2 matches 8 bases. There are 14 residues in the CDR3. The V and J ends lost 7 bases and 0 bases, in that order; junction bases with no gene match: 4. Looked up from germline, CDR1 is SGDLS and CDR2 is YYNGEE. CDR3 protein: CASDGGDSTDTQYF. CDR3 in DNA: TGTGCCAGCGACGGGGGGGATAGCACAGATACGCAGTATTTT.

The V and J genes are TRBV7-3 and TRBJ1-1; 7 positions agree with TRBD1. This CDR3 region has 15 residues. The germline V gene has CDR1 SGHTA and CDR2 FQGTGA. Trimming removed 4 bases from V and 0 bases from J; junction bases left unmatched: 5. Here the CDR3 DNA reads TGTGCCAGCAGCTCAGCAGGGGGTCTGAACACTGAAGCTTTCTTT. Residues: CASSSAGGLNTEAFF.

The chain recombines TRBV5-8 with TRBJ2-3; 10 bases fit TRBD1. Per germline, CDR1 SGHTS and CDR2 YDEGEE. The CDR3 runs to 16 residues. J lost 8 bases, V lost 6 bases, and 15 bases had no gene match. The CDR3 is CASNWWTGGVQATQYF. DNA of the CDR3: TGTGCCAGCAACTGGTGGACAGGGGGTGTGCAGGCTACGCAGTATTTT.

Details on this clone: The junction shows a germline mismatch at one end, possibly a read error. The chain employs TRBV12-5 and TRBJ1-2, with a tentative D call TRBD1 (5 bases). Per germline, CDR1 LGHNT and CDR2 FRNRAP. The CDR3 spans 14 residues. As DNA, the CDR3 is TGTGCTAGTGGTTTGGTAGGAGTCCCAGACAGCCTCTACTTC. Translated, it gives CASGLVGVPDSLYF.

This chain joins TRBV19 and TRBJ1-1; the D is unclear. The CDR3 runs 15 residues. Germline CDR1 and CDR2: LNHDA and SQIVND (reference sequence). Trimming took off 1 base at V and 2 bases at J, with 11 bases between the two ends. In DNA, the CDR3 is TGTGCCAGTAGTATAGGACAAGTAAGTAACACTGAAGCTTTCTTT. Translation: CASSIGQVSNTEAFF.

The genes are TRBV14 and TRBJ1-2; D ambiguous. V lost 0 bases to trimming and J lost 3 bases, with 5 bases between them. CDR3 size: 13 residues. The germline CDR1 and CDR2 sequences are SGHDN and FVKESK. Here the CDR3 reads CASSQEPDYGYTF. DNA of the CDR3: TGTGCCAGCAGCCAAGAGCCGGACTATGGCTACACCTTC.

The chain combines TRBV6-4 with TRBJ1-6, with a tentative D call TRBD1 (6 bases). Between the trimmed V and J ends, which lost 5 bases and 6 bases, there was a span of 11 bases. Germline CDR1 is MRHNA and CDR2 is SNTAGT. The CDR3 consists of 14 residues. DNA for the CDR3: TGTGCCAGCAGTCTGGGACACAGTAATTCACCCCTCCACTTT. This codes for CASSLGHSNSPLHF.

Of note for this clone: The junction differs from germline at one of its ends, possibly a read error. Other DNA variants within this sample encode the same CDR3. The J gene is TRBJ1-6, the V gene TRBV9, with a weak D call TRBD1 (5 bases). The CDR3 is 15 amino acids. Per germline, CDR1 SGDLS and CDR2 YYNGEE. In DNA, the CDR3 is TGTGCCAGCAGGGGTGAAGGGGCGCCGAATTCCCCCCTCCACTTT. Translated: CASRGEGAPNSPLHF.

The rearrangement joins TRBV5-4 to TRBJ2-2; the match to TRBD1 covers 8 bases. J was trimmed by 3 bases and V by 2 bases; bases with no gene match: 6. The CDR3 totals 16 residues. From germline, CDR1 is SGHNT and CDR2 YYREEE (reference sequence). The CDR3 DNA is TGTGCCAGCAGCTTACCAGGGGGCGAATACACCGGGGAGCTGTTTTTT. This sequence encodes CASSLPGGEYTGELFF.

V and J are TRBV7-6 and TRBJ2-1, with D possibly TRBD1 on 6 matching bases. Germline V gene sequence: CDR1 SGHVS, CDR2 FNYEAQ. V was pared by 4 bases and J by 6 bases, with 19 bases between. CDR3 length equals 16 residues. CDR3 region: CASSSTPGHLPNEQFF. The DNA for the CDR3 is TGTGCCAGCAGCTCAACCCCGGGACACCTACCCAATGAGCAGTTCTTC.

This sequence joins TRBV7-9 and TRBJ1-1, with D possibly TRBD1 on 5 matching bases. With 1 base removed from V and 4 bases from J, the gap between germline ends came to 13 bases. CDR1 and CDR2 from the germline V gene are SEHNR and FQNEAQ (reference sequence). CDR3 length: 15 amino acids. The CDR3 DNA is TGTGCCAGCAGCTTAGAATCAGGGATGAGCACTGAAGCTTTCTTT. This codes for CASSLESGMSTEAFF. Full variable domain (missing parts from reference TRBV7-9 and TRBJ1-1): DTGVSQNPRHKITKRGQNVTFRCDPISEHNRLYWYRQTLGQGPEFLTYFQNEAQLEKSRLLSDRFSAERPKGSFSTLEIQRTEQGDSAMYLCASSLESGMSTEAFFGQGTRLTVV.

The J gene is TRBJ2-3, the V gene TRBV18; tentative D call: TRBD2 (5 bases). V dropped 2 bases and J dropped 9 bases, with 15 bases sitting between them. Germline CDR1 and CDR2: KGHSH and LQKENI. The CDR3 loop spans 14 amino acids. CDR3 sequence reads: CASSPSQVLDTQYF. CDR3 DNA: TGTGCCAGCTCACCATCCCAAGTACTAGACACGCAGTATTTT.

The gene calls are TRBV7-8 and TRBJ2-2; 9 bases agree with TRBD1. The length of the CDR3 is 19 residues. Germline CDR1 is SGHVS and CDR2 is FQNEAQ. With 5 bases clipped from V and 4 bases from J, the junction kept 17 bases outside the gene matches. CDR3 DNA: TGTGCCAGCAGCCTGCGAACCAACAGGGGGCGGATAACCACCGGGGAGCTGTTTTTT. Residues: CASSLRTNRGRITTGELFF.

Here the CDR3 DNA reads TGTGCCAGCAGCCCCCTAGGCAGGGTCCCTGAAGCTTTCTTT. Translation: CASSPLGRVPEAFF. The genes are TRBV7-9 and TRBJ1-1, with a possible D match to TRBD1 (5 bases). V was cut by 5 bases and J by 6 bases, with 16 bases left in between. Germline CDR1 SEHNR, CDR2 FQNEAQ (reference sequence). The CDR3 sequence is 14 residues long.

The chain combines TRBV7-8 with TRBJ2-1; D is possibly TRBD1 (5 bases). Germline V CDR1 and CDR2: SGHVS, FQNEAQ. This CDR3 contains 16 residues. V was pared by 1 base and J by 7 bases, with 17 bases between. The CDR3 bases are TGTGCCAGCAGCTTAGGCTCCGGGCAGGGTGGGAATGAGCAGTTCTTC. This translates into CASSLGSGQGGNEQFF. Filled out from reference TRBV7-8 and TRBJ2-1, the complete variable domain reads GAGVSQSPRYKVAKRGQDVALRCDPISGHVSLFWYQQALGQGPEFLTYFQNEAQLDKSGLPSDRFFAERPEGSVSTLKIQRTQQEDSAVYLCASSLGSGQGGNEQFFGPGTRLTVL.

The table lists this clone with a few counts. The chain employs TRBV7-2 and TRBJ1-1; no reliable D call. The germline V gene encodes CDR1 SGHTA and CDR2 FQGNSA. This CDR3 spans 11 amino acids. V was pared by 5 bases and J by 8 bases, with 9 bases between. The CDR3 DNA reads TGTGCCAGCAGCCTCAGGAGGGAAGCTTTCTTT. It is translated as CASSLRREAFF.

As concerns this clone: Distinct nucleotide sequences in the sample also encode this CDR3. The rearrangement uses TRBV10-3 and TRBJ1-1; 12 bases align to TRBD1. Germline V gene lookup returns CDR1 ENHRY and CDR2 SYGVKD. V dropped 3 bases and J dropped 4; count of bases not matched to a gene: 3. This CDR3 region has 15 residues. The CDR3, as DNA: TGTGCCATCAGTGAAGGGACAGGGGGCGGCACTGAAGCTTTCTTT. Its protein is CAISEGTGGGTEAFF.

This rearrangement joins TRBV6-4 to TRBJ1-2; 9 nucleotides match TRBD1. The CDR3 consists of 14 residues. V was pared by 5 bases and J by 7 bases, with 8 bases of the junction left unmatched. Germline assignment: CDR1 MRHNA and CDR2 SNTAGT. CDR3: CASSPDRGLSGYTF. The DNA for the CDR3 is TGTGCCAGCAGTCCGGACAGGGGTTTGAGTGGCTACACCTTC.

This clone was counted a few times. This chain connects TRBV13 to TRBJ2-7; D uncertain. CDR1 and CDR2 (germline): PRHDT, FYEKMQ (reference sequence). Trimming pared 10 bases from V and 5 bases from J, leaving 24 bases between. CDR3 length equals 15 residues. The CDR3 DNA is TGTGCCACCGCGGATCAAGGCGGCTCAGAAAACGAGCAGTACTTC. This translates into CATADQGGSENEQYF. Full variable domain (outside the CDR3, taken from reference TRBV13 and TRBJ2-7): AAGVIQSPRHLIKEKRETATLKCYPIPRHDTVYWYQQGPGQDPQFLISFYEKMQSDKGSIPDRFSAQQFSDYHSELNMSSLELGDSALYFCATADQGGSENEQYFGPGTRLTVT.

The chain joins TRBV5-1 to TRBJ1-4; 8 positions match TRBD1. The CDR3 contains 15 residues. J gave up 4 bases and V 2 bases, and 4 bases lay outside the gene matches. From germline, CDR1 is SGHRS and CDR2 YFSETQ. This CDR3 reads CASSLTGGINEKLFF. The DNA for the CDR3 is TGCGCCAGCAGCTTAACAGGGGGAATTAATGAAAAACTGTTTTTT.

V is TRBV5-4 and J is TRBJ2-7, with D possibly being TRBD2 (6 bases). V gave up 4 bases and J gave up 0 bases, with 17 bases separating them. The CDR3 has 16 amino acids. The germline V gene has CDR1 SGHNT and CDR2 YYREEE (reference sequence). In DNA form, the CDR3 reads TGTGCCAGCAGCCGGACATATAGCGGCGGCTCCTACGAGCAGTACTTC. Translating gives CASSRTYSGGSYEQYF.

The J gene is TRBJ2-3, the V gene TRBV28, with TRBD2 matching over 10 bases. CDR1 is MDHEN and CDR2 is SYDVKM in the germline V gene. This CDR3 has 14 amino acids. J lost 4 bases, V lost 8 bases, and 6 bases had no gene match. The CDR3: CASAVSGGADTQYF. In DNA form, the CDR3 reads TGTGCCAGCGCAGTGAGCGGGGGGGCAGATACGCAGTATTTT.